This T cell receptor beta chain was profiled in a study of Ad26.COV2.S vaccination and SARS-CoV-2 variants. Treatment described: 19 received Ad26.COV2.S at low or high dose, single or two shots; 5 received placebo; per-sample allocation not given. The samples were gathered on day 63 after the first injection of vaccine or placebo. V gave up 4 bases and J gave up 1 base, with 22 bases separating them. The CDR3 extends over 18 amino acids. The V gene's germline CDR1 is PRHDT and CDR2 FYEKMQ (reference sequence). The table came from immunoSEQ multiplex PCR; TCRdb's copy has only in-frame clones and leaves some out. Here the sample spans some 300,000 clones, 85% being singletons.

The receptor was derived from a person aged 18-60 years who received the Ad26.COV2.S COVID-19 vaccine or a placebo. The sample was peripheral blood, taken in a trial of Ad26.COV2.S vaccine versus placebo. The V and J genes are TRBV13 and TRBJ1-1, with a tentative D call TRBD1 (5 bases). The CDR3 DNA reads as TGTGCCAGCAGCTCCCCTCCACCGATGGGGGATAAGAACACTGAAGCTTTCTTT. Protein sequence: CASSSPPPMGDKNTEAFF.